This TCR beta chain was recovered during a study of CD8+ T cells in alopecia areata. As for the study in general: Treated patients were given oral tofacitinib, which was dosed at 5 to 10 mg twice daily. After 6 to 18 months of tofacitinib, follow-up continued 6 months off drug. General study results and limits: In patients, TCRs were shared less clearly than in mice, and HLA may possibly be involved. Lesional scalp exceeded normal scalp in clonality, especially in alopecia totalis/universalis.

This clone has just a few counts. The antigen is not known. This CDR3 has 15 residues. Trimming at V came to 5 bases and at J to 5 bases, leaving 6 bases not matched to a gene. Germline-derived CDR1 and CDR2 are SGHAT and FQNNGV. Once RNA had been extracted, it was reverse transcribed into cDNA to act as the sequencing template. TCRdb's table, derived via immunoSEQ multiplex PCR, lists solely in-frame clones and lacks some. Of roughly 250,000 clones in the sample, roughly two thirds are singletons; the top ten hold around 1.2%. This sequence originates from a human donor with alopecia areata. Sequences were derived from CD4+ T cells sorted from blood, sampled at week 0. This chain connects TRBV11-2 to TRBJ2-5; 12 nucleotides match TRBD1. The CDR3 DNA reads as TGTGCCAGCAGCGAGGGGACAGGGGGCATCGAGACCCAGTACTTC. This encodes CASSEGTGGIETQYF.